One sample yielded the 17 T cell receptor beta chains listed below, sequenced in a study of identical twins. TCRdb redid the calling of the 5' RACE reads with MiXCR, one entry per CDR3 protein. The repertoire includes about 190,000 distinct CDR3 sequences, roughly 15% of them detected once, and 35% to 45% sits in the top ten. These data were likewise used in another study, on T cells expressing NK-cell markers.

Material: CD8+ T cells sorted from blood. These receptors were obtained from a woman aged 18-29 years in good health.

This clonotype has a count of ten or more. CDR3 loop: CATTTGGYNEQFF. The CDR3 nucleotides are TGTGCCACTACAACGGGGGGGTACAATGAGCAGTTCTTC. The chain uses TRBV12-3 or TRBV12-4 and TRBJ2-1, with 8 bases aligning to TRBD2. V lost 10 bases and J lost 4; bases outside the gene matches: 6. The CDR3 totals 13 residues.

Here the CDR3 DNA reads TGCGCCAGCAGCCCATCTAGCGGGCCTACCTACGAGCAGTACTTC. Translation: CASSPSSGPTYEQYF. The chain recombines TRBV4-1 with TRBJ2-7, with TRBD2 identical over 8 bases. Trimming removed 4 bases from V and 2 bases from J; junction bases left unmatched: 7. The CDR3 is 15 amino acids. CDR1 is MGHRA and CDR2 is YSYEKL in the germline V gene.

This clonotype came up a few times. The genes are TRBV20-1 and TRBJ2-7, with 9 bases fitting TRBD1. From germline, CDR1 is DFQATT and CDR2 SNEGSKA (reference sequence). The CDR3 extends over 15 amino acids. After removal of 1 base from V and 3 bases from J, the junction contained 7 bases not matched to a gene. For the CDR3, the DNA is TGCAGTGCTAGAGTCCCGGGACAGGGAGACTACGAGCAGTACTTC. Amino acid sequence: CSARVPGQGDYEQYF.

This clonotype was seen only a few times. The rearrangement links TRBV20-1 to TRBJ1-1, with D maybe TRBD1 (5 bases). This CDR3 contains 12 residues. From germline, CDR1 is DFQATT and CDR2 SNEGSKA (reference sequence). V was clipped by 6 bases and J by 0 bases, with 8 bases between them. CDR3 bases: TGCAGTGCGAAGACAGTGAACACTGAAGCTTTCTTT. Protein product: CSAKTVNTEAFF.

This clonotype was seen at least ten times. The chain employs TRBV20-1 and TRBJ2-7; TRBD1 or TRBD2 may be the D gene (5 bases each). The CDR3 consists of 14 residues. Germline CDR1 and CDR2: DFQATT and SNEGSKA (reference sequence). Trimming removed 3 bases at V and 3 bases at J, with 15 bases between. The CDR3 DNA sequence: TGCAGTGCTAGGGGGGTCAAGTCAGACTACGAGCAGTACTTC. It yields the protein CSARGVKSDYEQYF.

There are a few counts of this clonotype. The DNA is omitted, as the CDR3 cannot be located on it reliably, and the CDR3 follows TCRdb's listing. This sequence joins TRBV12-3 or TRBV12-4 and TRBJ1-1; TRBD1 is the table's D call and was not checked against the DNA. The CDR3 has 14 amino acids, counting both end residues. The CDR3 sequence is CASSSSDGGGRAFF.

This clonotype was seen only a few times. The chain carries TRBV7-9 and TRBJ2-1; no clear D. Looked up from germline, CDR1 is SEHNR and CDR2 is FQNEAQ (reference sequence). This CDR3 contains 17 residues. Trimming left V 1 base short and J 0 bases short, with 13 bases between. The CDR3 nucleotides are TGTGCCAGCAGCTTAGAAGACTTGAGAAGCTCCTACAATGAGCAGTTCTTC. It translates to CASSLEDLRSSYNEQFF.

This clonotype was seen at least ten times. The chain carries TRBV6-5 and TRBJ2-2; 14 positions match TRBD2. J was trimmed by 3 bases and V by 6 bases; bases with no gene match: 3. There are 16 residues in the CDR3. Germline V gene lookup returns CDR1 MNHEY and CDR2 SVGAGI. The CDR3 region is CASRGLAGGYTGELFF. CDR3 bases: TGTGCCAGCAGAGGACTAGCGGGAGGATACACCGGGGAGCTGTTTTTT.

V and J are TRBV11-2 and TRBJ1-6; D may be TRBD1 (6 bases). Germline CDR1 reads SGHAT; CDR2 reads FQNNGV. V was shortened by 5 bases and J by 14 bases, with 19 bases between the two germline ends. This CDR3 spans 14 amino acids. CDR3 sequence reads: CASSGLTHSGALHF. The CDR3 DNA follows: TGTGCCAGCAGCGGCCTGACGCATTCAGGGGCCCTCCACTTT.

This clonotype was seen more than once but under ten times. This rearrangement joins TRBV25-1 to TRBJ1-2, with a weak D call TRBD1 (5 bases). The CDR3 length is 14 residues. V was cut by 4 bases and J by 4 bases, with 13 bases left in between. Per germline, CDR1 MGHDK and CDR2 SYGVNS. The CDR3 sequence is CASSGTGGGYGYTF. CDR3 bases: TGTGCCAGCAGTGGAACAGGCGGAGGCTATGGCTACACCTTC.

The chain links TRBV7-8 to TRBJ1-4, with D possibly being TRBD1 (5 bases). Germline loops: CDR1 SGHVS, CDR2 FQNEAQ. The CDR3 length is 11 residues. Between the trimmed V and J ends, which lost 5 bases and 10 bases, there was a span of 8 bases. CDR3 coding DNA: TGTGCCAGCAGCCGGGACGTAAAACTGTTTTTT. Translating it yields CASSRDVKLFF.

This clonotype was observed a few times. The J gene is TRBJ1-5, the V gene TRBV2; a weak D match, TRBD1 (5 bases). Looked up from germline, CDR1 is SNHLY and CDR2 is FYNNEI. This CDR3 is built from 16 residues. Trimming shortened V by 4 bases and J by 5 bases, and 18 bases separated the two germline ends. In DNA, the CDR3 is TGTGCCAGCAGTGGGGCAGGGAGGGCGGTTGATCAGCCCCAGCATTTT. Translating gives CASSGAGRAVDQPQHF.

The DNA of the CDR3 is TGTGCCAGCAGCTTAGAGCAGCGGGTCCTCCCCTACGAGCAGTACTTC. Amino acid sequence: CASSLEQRVLPYEQYF. The V and J genes are TRBV7-2 and TRBJ2-7; tentatively, D is TRBD2 (6 bases). CDR1 SGHTA and CDR2 FQGNSA come from the germline V gene. The CDR3 runs to 16 residues. Trimming took 1 base from V and 2 from J, leaving 15 bases between them.

This clonotype was counted many times. The chain couples TRBV12-3 or TRBV12-4 to TRBJ2-7, with a weak D call TRBD1 (5 bases). With 6 bases removed from V and 3 bases from J, the gap between germline ends came to 9 bases. This CDR3 has 12 residues. The CDR3 reads CASRGDSYEQYF. CDR3 DNA: TGTGCCAGCAGAGGAGACAGCTACGAGCAGTACTTC.

J is TRBJ2-1 and V is TRBV29-1, with D possibly being TRBD1 (5 bases). Germline V gene data show CDR1 as SQVTM and CDR2 as ANQGSEA. The CDR3 extends over 16 amino acids. Trimming shortened V by 1 base and J by 2 bases, and 15 bases separated the two germline ends. CDR3: CSVEGSVGQPYNEQFF. CDR3 nucleotide sequence: TGCAGCGTTGAAGGGTCGGTGGGGCAACCCTACAATGAGCAGTTCTTC.

This clonotype was found a few times. The CDR3 region is CSIGQGSLEQYF. For the CDR3, the DNA is TGCAGCATAGGGCAGGGCTCCCTCGAGCAGTACTTC. The chain uses TRBV29-1 and TRBJ2-7; D is possibly TRBD1 (5 bases). This CDR3 is built from 12 residues. Germline V lookup: CDR1 SQVTM, CDR2 ANQGSEA. Trimming pared 8 bases from V and 6 bases from J, leaving 17 bases between.

This clonotype was detected only a few times. V is TRBV5-1 and J is TRBJ2-7; D is perhaps TRBD1 (5 bases). There are 15 residues in the CDR3. The V gene lost 2 bases and the J gene lost 3 bases, with 15 bases spanning the gap. Germline values: CDR1 SGHRS, CDR2 YFSETQ. The CDR3 region is CASSFRQNDLYEQYF. The CDR3 DNA reads as TGCGCCAGCAGCTTTCGACAGAACGATCTCTACGAGCAGTACTTC.